This entry lists 18 T cell receptor beta chains sequenced from one sample in a study of vaccination effects on CD4 cells after COVID-19. Antigen-specific CD4+ T cells expanded by the ViraFEST assay with viral peptide pools were then sequenced. Cultured cells yielded isolated CD4+ T cells after less than 11 days. Each person got two doses of an mRNA SARS-CoV-2 vaccine, BNT162b2 or mRNA-1273. The method was immunoSEQ multiplex PCR; TCRdb's version includes in-frame clones alone and lacks a portion of them. The sample yields about 66,000 clones, 76% seen once. These receptors are not linked to any known antigen. Sequenced here: CD4+ T cells from PBMCs cultured with HCoV-OC43 spike peptides, sampled after COVID-19 vaccination. Subset noted: HCoV-OC43 spike overlapping peptide pool stimulation. The origin of the receptors is a human donor who received a COVID-19 vaccine.

This clone was observed a single time. This chain joins TRBV9 and TRBJ2-3, with 10 positions matching TRBD2. CDR1 is SGDLS, CDR2 YYNGEE, per germline. This CDR3 is 18 amino acids long. Unmatched junction bases numbered 14, after V lost 3 bases and J lost 4 bases. The CDR3 is CASSAPPRLAGDADTQYF. The CDR3 nucleotides read TGTGCCAGCAGCGCACCCCCTCGACTAGCGGGCGATGCAGATACGCAGTATTTT.

V gene TRBV7-8 combines with J gene TRBJ1-4; D is unresolved. V dropped 2 bases and J dropped 8 bases, with 9 bases sitting between them. The CDR3 consists of 13 residues. Germline V gives CDR1 SGHVS, CDR2 FQNEAQ. The CDR3 loop reads CASSLRHGEKLFF. The CDR3 DNA is TGTGCCAGCAGCTTAAGGCATGGAGAAAAACTGTTTTTT.

The rearrangement uses TRBV29-1 and TRBJ1-2, with D uncertain. The V end was cut by 7 bases, the J end by 0 bases, with 12 bases between. The V gene's germline CDR1 is SQVTM and CDR2 ANQGSEA. CDR3 length: 13 residues. The CDR3 region has the DNA TGCAGCGCTTCAATCCAGGCTAACTATGGCTACACCTTC. It is translated as CSASIQANYGYTF.

This clone was observed a few times. The chain recombines TRBV27 with TRBJ2-4, with D hard to call. The ends were cut back, 5 bases at V and 2 bases at J, with 10 bases in the middle. The CDR3 spans 14 residues. The germline V gene encodes CDR1 MNHEY and CDR2 SMNVEV (reference sequence). DNA for the CDR3: TGTGCCAGCAGTCCCACAGCGTCCAAAAACATTCAGTACTTC. This codes for CASSPTASKNIQYF.

This clone came up a few times. The gene calls are TRBV6-1 and TRBJ2-2, with D hard to call. Germline-derived CDR1 and CDR2 are MNHNS and SASEGT. The CDR3 sequence is 13 residues long. The V and J ends lost 3 bases and 6 bases respectively, with 8 bases between them. The CDR3 spells CASSDLAAGELFF. The CDR3 nucleotides are TGTGCCAGCAGTGACCTTGCCGCCGGGGAGCTGTTTTTT.

This chain connects TRBV30 to TRBJ1-4; the D gene is possibly TRBD1 (5 bases). V lost 3 bases and J lost 4, with 18 bases in between. There are 16 residues in the CDR3. The V gene's germline CDR1 is GTSNPN and CDR2 SVGIG (reference sequence). CDR3 sequence (DNA): TGTGCCTGGAGGAAAGGGACCCTGGGGTTTAATGAAAAACTGTTTTTT. It translates to CAWRKGTLGFNEKLFF.

The rearrangement links TRBV7-8 to TRBJ2-1; the match to TRBD2 covers 12 bases. The V gene end was trimmed by 5 bases and the J gene end by 5 bases; junction bases not matched to a gene: 4. The germline V gene encodes CDR1 SGHVS and CDR2 FQNEAQ. The CDR3 covers 15 residues. The CDR3 sequence: CASSRGLAGNNEQFF. CDR3 coding DNA: TGTGCCAGCAGCAGAGGACTAGCGGGGAACAATGAGCAGTTCTTC. The full variable domain, with the rest looked up from reference TRBV7-8 and TRBJ2-1, is GAGVSQSPRYKVAKRGQDVALRCDPISGHVSLFWYQQALGQGPEFLTYFQNEAQLDKSGLPSDRFFAERPEGSVSTLKIQRTQQEDSAVYLCASSRGLAGNNEQFFGPGTRLTVL.

The CDR3 DNA reads as TGTGCCTGGAGTTGGACTAGCGGGGGGAACACCGGGGAGCTGTTTTTT. Its protein is CAWSWTSGGNTGELFF. This chain connects TRBV30 to TRBJ2-2, with 13 bases identical to TRBD2. With 2 bases clipped from V and 1 base from J, the junction kept 1 base outside the gene matches. CDR3 length equals 16 residues. In germline, CDR1 is GTSNPN, CDR2 SVGIG (reference sequence).

This clone was picked up a small number of times. The chain combines TRBV7-9 with TRBJ1-1, with D perhaps TRBD1 (6 bases). The CDR3 sequence is 14 residues long. Per germline, CDR1 SEHNR and CDR2 FQNEAQ (reference sequence). The germline V and J ends were trimmed by 3 bases and 3 bases, with 11 bases remaining between them. The CDR3: CASSFVTGYTEAFF. The CDR3 DNA is TGTGCCAGCAGCTTTGTCACAGGGTACACTGAAGCTTTCTTT.

This clone came up a few times. The chain is built from TRBV7-2 and TRBJ1-6; D remains unclear. Germline assignment: CDR1 SGHTA and CDR2 FQGNSA. The CDR3 is made up of 15 amino acids. Deletions cut 4 bases from V and 7 bases from J, with 14 bases between. For the CDR3, the DNA is TGTGCCAGCAGCTCCTTACATGTTAGGAATTCACCCCTCCACTTT. Translated: CASSSLHVRNSPLHF.

This chain links TRBV2 with TRBJ1-5; tentative D call: TRBD1 (6 bases). CDR1 SNHLY and CDR2 FYNNEI come from the germline V gene. The CDR3 is made up of 14 amino acids. V was cut by 10 bases and J by 0 bases, with 13 bases left in between. CDR3 in DNA: TGTGCCACCAAGGACAGCCATAGCAATCAGCCCCAGCATTTT. The encoded protein is CATKDSHSNQPQHF.

The V gene is TRBV3-1 (or the pseudogene TRBV3-2), the J gene TRBJ2-3; TRBD2 matches 10 bases. Unmatched junction bases numbered 1, after V lost 3 bases and J lost 1 base. The CDR3 length is 15 residues. Per the germline V gene, CDR1 is LGHDT and CDR2 is YNNKEL (reference sequence). In DNA form, the CDR3 reads TGTGCCAGCAGCCAGGGGACTAGCGGCACAGATACGCAGTATTTT. This translates into CASSQGTSGTDTQYF.

This sequence joins TRBV7-2 and TRBJ2-1; 12 bases are a match to TRBD2. Per the germline V gene, CDR1 is SGHTA and CDR2 is FQGNSA. CDR3 length: 16 residues. V was clipped by 4 bases and J by 12 bases; unmatched bases: 13. The CDR3 nucleotides are TGTGCCAGCAGCTCCCAGACTAGCGGGGGCTTACGTCGGCAGTTCTTC. Its translation is CASSSQTSGGLRRQFF.

This clone showed up just a few times. V and J are TRBV6-5 and TRBJ1-6, with D uncertain. The germline V gene encodes CDR1 MNHEY and CDR2 SVGAGI. V lost 7 bases and J lost 1, with 11 bases in between. This CDR3 region has 15 residues. DNA of the CDR3: TGTGCCAGCACCTATAGGGTTTCCTATAATTCACCCCTCCACTTT. Translated, it gives CASTYRVSYNSPLHF.

This clone was observed once. The chain couples TRBV7-2 to TRBJ1-6; 9 bases agree with TRBD1. Germline-derived CDR1 and CDR2 are SGHTA and FQGNSA. The CDR3 covers 14 residues. After removal of 4 bases from V and 10 bases from J, the junction contained 5 bases not matched to a gene. The CDR3 nucleotides are TGTGCCAGCAGCTCACAGGGGGCTTACTCACCCCTCCACTTT. Protein: CASSSQGAYSPLHF.

The table lists this clone with a count of one. This chain connects TRBV18 to TRBJ1-2; D is undetermined. The CDR3 has 15 amino acids. CDR1 and CDR2 from the germline V gene are KGHSH and LQKENI. Trimming removed 6 bases at V and 4 bases at J, with 18 bases between. CDR3 DNA: TGTGCCAGCTCCCGAGACGCCTCAAGCAGCTATGGCTACACCTTC. Translation gives CASSRDASSSYGYTF.

This clone counts as medium-sized (0.01 to 0.1%). The chain uses TRBV5-6 and TRBJ2-7, with a weak D call TRBD1 (6 bases). Trimming took off 3 bases at V and 0 bases at J, with 16 bases between the two ends. Germline assignment: CDR1 SGHDT and CDR2 YYEEEE. The CDR3 is 16 residues long. Here the CDR3 DNA reads TGTGCCAGCAGCTCCCCGCGACAGGCAATCTCCTACGAGCAGTACGTC. It yields the protein CASSSPRQAISYEQYV.

This clone was recorded a few times. The rearrangement links TRBV5-1 to TRBJ1-6, with D uncertain. Germline CDR1 is SGHRS and CDR2 is YFSETQ. Trimming removed 0 bases from V and 7 bases from J, with 11 bases in between. The CDR3 spans 15 residues. The CDR3 sequence is CASSLVGVLNSPLHF. The CDR3, as DNA: TGCGCCAGCAGCTTGGTAGGAGTGCTGAATTCACCCCTCCACTTT. Full variable domain (missing parts from reference TRBV5-1 and TRBJ1-6): KAGVTQTPRYLIKTRGQQVTLSCSPISGHRSVSWYQQTPGQGLQFLFEYFSETQRNKGNFPGRFSGRQFSNSRSEMNVSTLELGDSALYLCASSLVGVLNSPLHFGNGTRLTVT.